The T cell receptor (beta chain) described here comes from a study of Ad26.COV2.S vaccination and SARS-CoV-2 variants. As to treatment: over 15 received Ad26.COV2.S at low or high dose, single or two shots; 5 received placebo; per-sample allocation not given. Day 63 after the first vaccine or placebo injection was the time point for sampling. The V gene lost 5 bases and the J gene lost 2 bases, with 6 bases spanning the gap. The CDR3 is 12 residues long. The germline V gene encodes CDR1 SGHTA and CDR2 FQGNSA. The assay was immunoSEQ multiplex PCR, and TCRdb's table has in-frame clones only and misses some. This table holds hundreds of thousands of clones, around nine tenths found once.

Sequencing was performed on peripheral blood, taken in a trial of Ad26.COV2.S vaccine versus placebo. The chain combines TRBV7-2 with TRBJ2-5; no definite D call. The sequence derives from a person aged 18 to 59 who received the Ad26.COV2.S COVID-19 vaccine or a placebo. CDR3 in DNA: TGTGCCAGCAGCCCCATTCAAGAGACCCAGTACTTC. Protein product: CASSPIQETQYF.